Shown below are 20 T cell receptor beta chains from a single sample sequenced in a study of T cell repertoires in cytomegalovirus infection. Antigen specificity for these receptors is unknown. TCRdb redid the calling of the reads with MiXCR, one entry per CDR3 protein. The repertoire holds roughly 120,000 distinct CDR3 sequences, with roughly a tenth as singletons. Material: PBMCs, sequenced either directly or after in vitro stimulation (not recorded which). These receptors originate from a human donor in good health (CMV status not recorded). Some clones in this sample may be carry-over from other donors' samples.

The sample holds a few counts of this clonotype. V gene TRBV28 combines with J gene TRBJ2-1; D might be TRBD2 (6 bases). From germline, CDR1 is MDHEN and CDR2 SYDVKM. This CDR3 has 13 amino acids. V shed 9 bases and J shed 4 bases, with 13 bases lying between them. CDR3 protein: CASTAGMYNEQFF. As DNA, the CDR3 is TGTGCCAGTACAGCGGGCATGTACAATGAGCAGTTCTTC.

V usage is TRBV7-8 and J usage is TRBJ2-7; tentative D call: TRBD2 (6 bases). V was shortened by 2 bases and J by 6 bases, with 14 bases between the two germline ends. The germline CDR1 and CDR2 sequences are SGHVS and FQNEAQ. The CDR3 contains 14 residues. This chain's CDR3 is CASSLSGGVSEQYF. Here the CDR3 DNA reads TGTGCCAGCAGCTTATCGGGCGGGGTCTCCGAGCAGTACTTC.

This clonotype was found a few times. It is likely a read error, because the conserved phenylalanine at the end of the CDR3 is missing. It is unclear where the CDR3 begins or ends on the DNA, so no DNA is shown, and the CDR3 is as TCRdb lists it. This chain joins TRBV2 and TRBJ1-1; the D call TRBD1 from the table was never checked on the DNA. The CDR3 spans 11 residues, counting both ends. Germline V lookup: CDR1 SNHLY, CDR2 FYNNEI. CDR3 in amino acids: CASSWAHGTGV.

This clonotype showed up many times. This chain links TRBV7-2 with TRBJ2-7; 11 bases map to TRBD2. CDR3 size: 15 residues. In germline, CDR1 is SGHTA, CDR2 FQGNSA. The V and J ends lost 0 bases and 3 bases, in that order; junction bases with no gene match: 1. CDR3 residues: CASSLAGTSGYEQYV. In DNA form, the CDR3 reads TGTGCCAGCAGCTTAGCCGGGACTAGCGGCTACGAGCAGTACGTC.

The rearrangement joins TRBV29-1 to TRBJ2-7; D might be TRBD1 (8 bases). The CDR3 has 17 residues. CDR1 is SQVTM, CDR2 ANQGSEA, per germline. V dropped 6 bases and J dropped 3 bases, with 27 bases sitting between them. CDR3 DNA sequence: TGCAGCGTGCGGGGGTATAATGGACAGGGAAGGAGCTACGAGCAGTACTTC. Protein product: CSVRGYNGQGRSYEQYF.

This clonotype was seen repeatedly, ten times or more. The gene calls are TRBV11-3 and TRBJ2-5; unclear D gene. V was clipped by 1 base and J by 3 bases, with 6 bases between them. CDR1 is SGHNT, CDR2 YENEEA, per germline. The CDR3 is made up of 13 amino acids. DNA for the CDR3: TGTGCCAGCAGCTTAGGGGGAAAAGAGACCCAGTACTTC. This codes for CASSLGGKETQYF.

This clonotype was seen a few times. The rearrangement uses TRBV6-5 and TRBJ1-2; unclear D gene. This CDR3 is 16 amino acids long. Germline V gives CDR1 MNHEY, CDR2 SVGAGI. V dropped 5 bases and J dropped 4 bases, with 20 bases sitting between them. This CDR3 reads CASSREWAASRYGYTF. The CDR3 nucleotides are TGTGCCAGCAGTCGAGAGTGGGCAGCCTCCCGCTATGGCTACACCTTC.

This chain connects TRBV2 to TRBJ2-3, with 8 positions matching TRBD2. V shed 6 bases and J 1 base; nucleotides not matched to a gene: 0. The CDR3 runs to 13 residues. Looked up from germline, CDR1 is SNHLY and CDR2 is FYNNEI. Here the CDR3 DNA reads TGTGCCAGCAGGACTAGCGGCACAGATACGCAGTATTTT. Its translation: CASRTSGTDTQYF.

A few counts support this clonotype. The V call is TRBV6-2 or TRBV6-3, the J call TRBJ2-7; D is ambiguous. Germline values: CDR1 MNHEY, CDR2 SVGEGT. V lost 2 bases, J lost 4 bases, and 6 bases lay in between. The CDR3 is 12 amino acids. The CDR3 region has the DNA TGTGCCAGCAGTTACCAGATTTACGAGCAGTACGTC. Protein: CASSYQIYEQYV.

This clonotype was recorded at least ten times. The CDR3 coding sequence is TGTGCCAGCAGTTACCGGGTCAGGGCGGGCAATCAGCCCCAGCATTTT. Protein product: CASSYRVRAGNQPQHF. The V gene is TRBV6-2 or TRBV6-3, the J gene TRBJ1-5; D is possibly TRBD1 (5 bases). The length of the CDR3 is 16 residues. The V end lost 2 bases, the J end lost 2 bases, and 13 bases lay between the germline ends. Germline CDR1 and CDR2: MNHEY and SVGEGT.

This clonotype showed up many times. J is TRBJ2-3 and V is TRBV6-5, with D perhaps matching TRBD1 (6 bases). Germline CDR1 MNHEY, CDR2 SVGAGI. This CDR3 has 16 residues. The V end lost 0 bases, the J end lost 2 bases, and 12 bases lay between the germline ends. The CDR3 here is CASSYSLQGPTDTQYF. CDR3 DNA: TGTGCCAGCAGTTACTCTCTACAGGGTCCCACAGATACGCAGTATTTT.

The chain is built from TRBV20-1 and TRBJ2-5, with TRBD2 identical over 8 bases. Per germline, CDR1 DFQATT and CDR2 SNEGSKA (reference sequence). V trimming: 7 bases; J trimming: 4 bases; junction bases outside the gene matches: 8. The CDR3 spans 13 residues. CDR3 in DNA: TGCAGTGGAAGGGGACTAGGGGGAGAGACCCAGTACTTC. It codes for CSGRGLGGETQYF.

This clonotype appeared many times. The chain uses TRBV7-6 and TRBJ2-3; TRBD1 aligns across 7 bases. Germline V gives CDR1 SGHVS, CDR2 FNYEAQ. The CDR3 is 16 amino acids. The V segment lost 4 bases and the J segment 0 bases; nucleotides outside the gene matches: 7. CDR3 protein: CASSSGQASSTDTQYF. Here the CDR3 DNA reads TGTGCCAGCAGCTCCGGACAGGCCTCTAGCACAGATACGCAGTATTTT.

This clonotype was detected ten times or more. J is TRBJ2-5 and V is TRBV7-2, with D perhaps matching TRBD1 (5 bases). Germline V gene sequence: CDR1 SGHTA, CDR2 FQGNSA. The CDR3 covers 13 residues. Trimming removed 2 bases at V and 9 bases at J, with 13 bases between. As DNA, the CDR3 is TGTGCCAGCAGCTTACAGGCCAGGGCAGCCCAGTACTTC. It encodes CASSLQARAAQYF.

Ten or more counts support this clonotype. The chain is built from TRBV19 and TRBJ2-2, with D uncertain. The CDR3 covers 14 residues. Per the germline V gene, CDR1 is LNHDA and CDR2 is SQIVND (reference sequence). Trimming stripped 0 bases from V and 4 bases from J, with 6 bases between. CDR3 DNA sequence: TGTGCCAGTAGTATAGAGAGGTCCACCGGGGAGCTGTTTTTT. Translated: CASSIERSTGELFF.

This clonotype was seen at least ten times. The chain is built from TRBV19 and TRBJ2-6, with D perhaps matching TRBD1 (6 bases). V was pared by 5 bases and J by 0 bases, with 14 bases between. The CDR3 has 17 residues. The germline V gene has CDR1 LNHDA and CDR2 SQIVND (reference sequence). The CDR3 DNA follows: TGTGCCAGTAGTGGTGGACAGACCAGCTCTGGGGCCAACGTCCTGACTTTC. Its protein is CASSGGQTSSGANVLTF.

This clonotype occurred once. CDR3 in amino acids: CASSGAGRGNTIYF. CDR3 DNA sequence: TGTGCCAGCAGCGGGGCAGGGCGGGGAAACACCATATATTTT. The rearrangement links TRBV9 to TRBJ1-3; TRBD1 might be the D (5 bases). V lost 3 bases to trimming and J lost 4 bases, with 11 bases between them. Germline loops: CDR1 SGDLS, CDR2 YYNGEE. This CDR3 is built from 14 residues.

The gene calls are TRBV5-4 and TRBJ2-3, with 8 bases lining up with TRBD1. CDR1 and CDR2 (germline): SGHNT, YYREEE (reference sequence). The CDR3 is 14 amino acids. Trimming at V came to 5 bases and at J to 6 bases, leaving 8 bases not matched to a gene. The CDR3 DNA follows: TGTGCCAGCAGTCCTCAGGGGGCGCTGGATACGCAGTATTTT. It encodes CASSPQGALDTQYF.

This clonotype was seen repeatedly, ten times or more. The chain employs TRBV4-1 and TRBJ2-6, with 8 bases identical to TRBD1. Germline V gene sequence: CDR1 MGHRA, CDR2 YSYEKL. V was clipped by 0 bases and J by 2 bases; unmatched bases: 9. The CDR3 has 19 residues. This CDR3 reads CASSQETGGLLPGANVLTF. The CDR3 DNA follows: TGCGCCAGCAGCCAAGAAACAGGGGGGTTGCTGCCTGGGGCCAACGTCCTGACTTTC.

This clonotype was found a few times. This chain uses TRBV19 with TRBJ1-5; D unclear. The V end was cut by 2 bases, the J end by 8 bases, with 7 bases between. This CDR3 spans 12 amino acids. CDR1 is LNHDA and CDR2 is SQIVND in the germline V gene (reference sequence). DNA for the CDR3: TGTGCCAGTAGTATACCCCGGAAGCCCCAGCATTTT. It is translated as CASSIPRKPQHF. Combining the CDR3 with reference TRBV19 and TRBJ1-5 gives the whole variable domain DGGITQSPKYLFRKEGQNVTLSCEQNLNHDAMYWYRQDPGQGLRLIYYSQIVNDFQKGDIAEGYSVSREKKESFPLTVTSAQKNPTAFYLCASSIPRKPQHFGDGTRLSIL.